These 4 T cell receptor beta chains were all obtained from the same sample, sequenced in a study of cytomegalovirus exposure and HLA in healthy donors. Amplification used 60 Vbeta primers and 13 Jbeta primers. Libraries were prepared by immunoSEQ multiplex PCR; TCRdb keeps only in-frame clonotypes and omits some of them. The sample includes around 140,000 clones, about 70% seen only once; the top ten take about 2.6%. Sequenced: PBMCs. The receptors come from a woman in her thirties or forties in good health and CMV-seronegative.

This chain joins TRBV7-8 and TRBJ2-1, with D possibly being TRBD1 (6 bases). V lost 6 bases and J 9 bases, leaving 21 bases between the germline ends. CDR1 SGHVS and CDR2 FQNEAQ come from the germline V gene. The CDR3 is 15 residues long. For the CDR3, the DNA is TGTGCCAGCAGTCCGGTTGGGGGCCTCGGGTTTGAGCAGTTCTTC. Translating it yields CASSPVGGLGFEQFF.

The chain couples TRBV7-3 to TRBJ2-3, with 9 bases identical to TRBD2. Germline lookup yields CDR1 SGHTA and CDR2 FQGTGA. The CDR3 extends over 17 amino acids. J was trimmed by 1 base and V by 0 bases; bases with no gene match: 5. The CDR3 nucleotides read TGTGCCAGCAGCTTAACCCCAGCGGGGGGCGGCACAGATACGCAGTATTTT. As protein: CASSLTPAGGGTDTQYF.

This clone was recorded once. The genes are TRBV18 and TRBJ2-7, with 8 bases identical to TRBD1. Germline lookup yields CDR1 KGHSH and CDR2 LQKENI. CDR3 length: 15 amino acids. V was clipped by 3 bases and J by 3 bases; unmatched bases: 7. CDR3 loop: CASSPPRGQGYEQYF. CDR3 nucleotides: TGTGCCAGCTCACCCCCCAGAGGACAGGGCTACGAGCAGTACTTC.

CDR3: CASRRWASGGEEQYF. CDR3 sequence (DNA): TGTGCCAGCCGCCGGTGGGCTAGCGGGGGTGAGGAGCAGTACTTC. This chain connects TRBV6-1 to TRBJ2-7; 10 bases map to TRBD2. J gave up 7 bases and V 8 bases, and 14 bases lay outside the gene matches. The germline V gene encodes CDR1 MNHNS and CDR2 SASEGT. The CDR3 contains 15 residues.